Following are 25 T cell receptor beta chains from one sample sequenced in a study of T cell repertoires in cytomegalovirus infection. MiXCR was run by TCRdb on the reads, yielding one entry per CDR3 protein. The table has hundreds of thousands of distinct CDR3 sequences, around 31% seen once. No antigen has been assigned to these receptors. The sample in question was cultured CD8+ T cells from PBMCs, obtained from culture after CMV antigen stimulation. The source is a human donor in good health (CMV status not recorded). Some clones in this sample may be carry-over from other donors' samples.

The V call is TRBV27, the J call TRBJ2-5; D may be TRBD2 (6 bases). The CDR3 contains 14 residues. V was clipped by 4 bases and J by 3 bases, with 12 bases between them. Germline V gene data show CDR1 as MNHEY and CDR2 as SMNVEV (reference sequence). The CDR3 loop reads CASSSRRTKETQYF. The CDR3 DNA is TGTGCCAGCAGTTCAAGGCGGACTAAAGAGACCCAGTACTTC.

The V and J genes are TRBV10-1 and TRBJ1-1; unclear D gene. CDR3 length: 13 amino acids. V lost 7 bases and J lost 0, with 9 bases in between. CDR1 and CDR2 from the germline V gene are WNHNN and SYGVQD (reference sequence). The CDR3 is CASTPRLNTEAFF. In nucleotides, the CDR3 is TGCGCCAGCACCCCCCGGTTGAACACTGAAGCTTTCTTT.

The chain uses TRBV7-6 and TRBJ1-2, with D possibly being TRBD1 (5 bases). V dropped 1 base and J dropped 1 base, with 13 bases sitting between them. Germline lookup yields CDR1 SGHVS and CDR2 FNYEAQ. There are 16 residues in the CDR3. CDR3 DNA sequence: TGTGCCAGCAGCTTAGAGTCTAGGGGTGGTAACTATGGCTACACCTTC. This sequence encodes CASSLESRGGNYGYTF.

This clonotype was counted only a few times. V usage is TRBV6-2 or TRBV6-3 and J usage is TRBJ1-5; D not certain. The V end was cut by 2 bases, the J end by 6 bases, with 11 bases between. This CDR3 is 14 amino acids long. Per the germline V gene, CDR1 is MNHEY and CDR2 is SVGEGT. The CDR3 sequence is CASSYPIGIQPQHF. CDR3 coding DNA: TGTGCCAGCAGTTACCCGATTGGAATTCAGCCCCAGCATTTT.

V is TRBV6-1 and J is TRBJ1-2; D gene unclear. From germline, CDR1 is MNHNS and CDR2 SASEGT. The CDR3 consists of 14 residues. V was trimmed by 2 bases and J by 3 bases, leaving 10 bases between them. CDR3 DNA sequence: TGTGCCAGCAGTGAATCCATGGTGGACTATGGCTACACCTTC. This sequence encodes CASSESMVDYGYTF.

J is TRBJ1-4 and V is TRBV25-1, with 7 bases matching TRBD1. Germline V gene data show CDR1 as MGHDK and CDR2 as SYGVNS. The CDR3 length is 15 residues. Trimming at V came to 0 bases and at J to 8 bases, leaving 6 bases not matched to a gene. The CDR3 DNA follows: TGTGCCAGCAGTGAATATAGGGGGCAAGGAGAAAAACTGTTTTTT. This codes for CASSEYRGQGEKLFF.

This clonotype was recorded only once. This sequence joins TRBV18 and TRBJ1-1; tentatively, D is TRBD1 (5 bases). V was clipped by 6 bases and J by 1 base, with 18 bases between them. Germline V gene sequence: CDR1 KGHSH, CDR2 LQKENI. The CDR3 has 16 amino acids. The CDR3 nucleotides read TGTGCCAGCTCTCCCCTCCGGGAGGGGCGGAACACTGAAGCTTTCTTT. It is translated as CASSPLREGRNTEAFF.

The genes are TRBV4-3 and TRBJ2-1, with 7 bases fitting TRBD2. Germline CDR1 reads LGHNA; CDR2 reads YSLEER. The CDR3 is 18 amino acids. Trimming took 0 bases from V and 7 from J; bases not matched to a gene: 15. The CDR3 spells CASSQDRLMGGGVNEQFF. Written as DNA, the CDR3 is TGCGCCAGCAGCCAAGATAGATTAATGGGCGGGGGAGTTAATGAGCAGTTCTTC.

Only a few counts were recorded for this clonotype. The J gene is TRBJ1-1, the V gene TRBV6-5, with D possibly being TRBD1 (6 bases). The CDR3 sequence is 12 residues long. Germline loops: CDR1 MNHEY, CDR2 SVGAGI. Trimming removed 7 bases from V and 5 bases from J, with 11 bases in between. The CDR3 reads CASMGGSTEAFF. CDR3 bases: TGTGCCAGCATGGGGGGCTCAACTGAAGCTTTCTTT.

Many counts were recorded for this clonotype. The chain joins TRBV7-9 to TRBJ2-6; D is perhaps TRBD1 (6 bases). CDR1 is SEHNR, CDR2 FQNEAQ, per germline (reference sequence). V lost 1 base and J lost 2, with 6 bases in between. This CDR3 has 15 amino acids. CDR3 DNA: TGTGCCAGCAGCTTAGAGGGGGCTGGGGCCAACGTCCTGACTTTC. Protein sequence: CASSLEGAGANVLTF.

In its sample, this clonotype was seen many times. The junction differs from germline at one of its ends, possibly a read error. The chain employs TRBV5-4 and TRBJ1-1; TRBD1 matches at 7 bases. The CDR3 spans 14 residues. Germline CDR1 SGHNT, CDR2 YYREEE (reference sequence). The CDR3 region has the DNA TGTGCCAGCAGATCTAAACAGGGGAACCCTGAAGCTTTCTTT. Protein sequence: CASRSKQGNPEAFF. Based on the CDR3 plus reference TRBV5-4 and TRBJ1-1, the full variable domain is ETGVTQSPTHLIKTRGQQVTLRCSSQSGHNTVSWYQQALGQGPQFIFQYYREEENGRGNFPPRFSGLQFPNYSSELNVNALELDDSALYLCASRSKQGNPEAFFGQGTRLTVV.

This clonotype came up many times. The chain is built from TRBV24-1 and TRBJ1-5, with D uncertain. Germline CDR1 is KGHDR and CDR2 is SFDVKD. V was shortened by 5 bases and J by 0 bases, with 10 bases between the two germline ends. This CDR3 region has 15 residues. The CDR3 is CATSGAGNSNQPQHF. In nucleotides, the CDR3 is TGTGCCACCAGTGGGGCCGGGAATAGCAATCAGCCCCAGCATTTT.

The chain uses TRBV18 and TRBJ1-2, with D perhaps matching TRBD1 (6 bases). V was pared by 2 bases and J by 3 bases, with 16 bases between. Germline CDR1 KGHSH, CDR2 LQKENI. This CDR3 region has 16 residues. This chain's CDR3 is CASSPISRPGDYGYTF. CDR3 sequence (DNA): TGTGCCAGCTCACCAATTAGTAGGCCAGGGGACTATGGCTACACCTTC.

Comments on this clonotype: Germline is not matched at one junction end, which may reflect a read error. This sequence joins TRBV19 and TRBJ2-1; 14 nucleotides line up with TRBD2. The CDR3 has 17 amino acids. Germline lookup yields CDR1 LNHDA and CDR2 SQIVND (reference sequence). The CDR3, as DNA: TGTACCAGTAGCCTTGGACTAGCGGGGGGTTCTTTTAATGAGCAGTTCTTC. This translates into CTSSLGLAGGSFNEQFF.

The J gene is TRBJ1-6, the V gene TRBV10-3; 10 nucleotides agree with TRBD1. CDR1 is ENHRY, CDR2 SYGVKD, per germline. V was clipped by 3 bases and J by 16 bases; unmatched bases: 15. This CDR3 is 16 amino acids long. The CDR3 DNA is TGTGCCATCAGTGATTTGGACAGGGGGACCGCTGAGGTGCTCCACTTT. Translating it yields CAISDLDRGTAEVLHF.

The rearrangement uses TRBV11-2 and TRBJ1-1; D unresolved. Germline values: CDR1 SGHAT, CDR2 FQNNGV. The V end was cut by 1 base, the J end by 7 bases, with 10 bases between. CDR3 length: 13 residues. The CDR3, as DNA: TGTGCCAGCAGCTTAGGACCAGAACTTGAAGCTTTCTTT. This gives the protein CASSLGPELEAFF. Variable domain in full (rest from reference TRBV11-2 and TRBJ1-1): EAGVAQSPRYKIIEKRQSVAFWCNPISGHATLYWYQQILGQGPKLLIQFQNNGVVDDSQLPKDRFSAERLKGVDSTLKIQPAKLEDSAVYLCASSLGPELEAFFGQGTRLTVV.

The chain has TRBV19 and TRBJ1-5; 7 bases align to TRBD1. V shed 6 bases and J 4 bases; nucleotides not matched to a gene: 15. The CDR3 covers 17 residues. Germline V CDR1 and CDR2: LNHDA, SQIVND (reference sequence). CDR3 sequence reads: CASRSGTVLDPNQPQHF. CDR3 nucleotides: TGTGCCAGTAGATCCGGGACAGTCCTAGATCCAAATCAGCCCCAGCATTTT. Using reference TRBV19 and TRBJ1-5 for the parts outside the CDR3, the full variable domain is DGGITQSPKYLFRKEGQNVTLSCEQNLNHDAMYWYRQDPGQGLRLIYYSQIVNDFQKGDIAEGYSVSREKKESFPLTVTSAQKNPTAFYLCASRSGTVLDPNQPQHFGDGTRLSIL.

The chain's CDR3 is CASSFSSRDRGGNYGYTF. Here the CDR3 DNA reads TGTGCCAGCAGTTTTTCCTCAAGGGACAGGGGCGGGAACTATGGCTACACCTTC. This sequence joins TRBV12-3 or TRBV12-4 and TRBJ1-2; TRBD1 matches at 10 bases. The CDR3 extends over 18 amino acids. The trim removed 3 bases at V and 2 bases at J, leaving 12 bases unmatched.

The chain combines TRBV5-1 with TRBJ2-5; D is undetermined. Trimming removed 2 bases from V and 3 bases from J, with 20 bases in between. This CDR3 has 17 amino acids. Germline CDR1 is SGHRS and CDR2 is YFSETQ. The CDR3, as DNA: TGCGCCAGCAGCTTTTTTCCCCCGGACGCAAAAAAAGAGACCCAGTACTTC. It yields the protein CASSFFPPDAKKETQYF.

This clonotype was seen many times. V and J are TRBV12-3 or TRBV12-4 and TRBJ1-2, with TRBD1 identical over 8 bases. After removal of 7 bases from V and 8 bases from J, the junction contained 18 bases not matched to a gene. The CDR3 contains 16 residues. The CDR3: CASILEVSGGTEGYTF. The CDR3 region has the DNA TGTGCCAGCATCTTAGAGGTCTCAGGGGGCACGGAGGGCTACACCTTC.

This clonotype was recorded a few times. The J gene is TRBJ2-7, the V gene TRBV7-6, with D tentatively TRBD1 or TRBD2 (5 bases each). The CDR3 is 16 amino acids. The germline CDR1 and CDR2 sequences are SGHVS and FNYEAQ. The V and J ends lost 4 bases and 4 bases respectively, with 20 bases between them. The CDR3 nucleotides read TGTGCCAGCAGCTCCAGCCTGGGACCGATAATATACGAGCAGTACGTC. Its protein is CASSSSLGPIIYEQYV.

The chain joins TRBV7-2 to TRBJ1-5; 7 positions match TRBD1. With V trimmed by 0 bases and J by 5 bases, 7 bases remained unmatched. This CDR3 spans 16 amino acids. CDR1 and CDR2 (germline): SGHTA, FQGNSA. The CDR3 coding sequence is TGTGCCAGCAGCTTAGCGGTTCAGGGGGTAGATCAGCCCCAGCATTTT. This translates into CASSLAVQGVDQPQHF.

In this sample, this clonotype turned up a few times. The chain joins TRBV6-5 to TRBJ2-6; the D gene is possibly TRBD1 (6 bases). This CDR3 has 16 residues. Germline V gives CDR1 MNHEY, CDR2 SVGAGI. Trimming took 6 bases from V and 2 from J, leaving 14 bases between them. The CDR3 sequence: CASSVNRETGANVLTF. The CDR3 nucleotides read TGTGCCAGCAGCGTAAACAGGGAGACTGGGGCCAACGTCCTGACTTTC.

The chain uses TRBV19 and TRBJ1-5; D remains ambiguous. In germline, CDR1 is LNHDA, CDR2 SQIVND (reference sequence). V was shortened by 3 bases and J by 0 bases, with 9 bases between the two germline ends. CDR3 size: 15 residues. The CDR3 spells CASSIYADSNQPQHF. As DNA, the CDR3 is TGTGCCAGTAGTATTTACGCGGATAGCAATCAGCCCCAGCATTTT.

The chain is built from TRBV7-8 and TRBJ1-2; D unresolved. With 5 bases removed from V and 6 bases from J, the gap between germline ends came to 7 bases. There are 11 residues in the CDR3. Germline CDR1 SGHVS, CDR2 FQNEAQ. CDR3 DNA sequence: TGTGCCAGCAGCACAGAGCATGGCTACACCTTC. Translating it yields CASSTEHGYTF.